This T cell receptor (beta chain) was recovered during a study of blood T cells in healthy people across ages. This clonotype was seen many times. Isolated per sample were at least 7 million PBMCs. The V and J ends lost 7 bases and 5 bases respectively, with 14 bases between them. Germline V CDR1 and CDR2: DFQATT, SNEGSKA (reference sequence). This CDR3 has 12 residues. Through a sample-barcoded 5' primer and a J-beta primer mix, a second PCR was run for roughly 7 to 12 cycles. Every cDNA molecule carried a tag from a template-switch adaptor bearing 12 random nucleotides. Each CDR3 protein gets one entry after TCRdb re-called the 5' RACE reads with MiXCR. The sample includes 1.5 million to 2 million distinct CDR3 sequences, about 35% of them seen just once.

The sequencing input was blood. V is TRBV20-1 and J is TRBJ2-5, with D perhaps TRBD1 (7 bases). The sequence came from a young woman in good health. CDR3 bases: TGCAGTGTCAGGGGGGTCGGGGAGACCCAGTACTTC. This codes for CSVRGVGETQYF.